The source of this T cell receptor (beta chain) is a study of T cells in Graves' hyperthyroidism and ophthalmopathy. This clonotype was seen ten or more times. Researchers took RNA transcripts and amplified the TCR beta CDR3 regions from them. A first-round RT-PCR of the TCR CDR3 used the HTBI primer set. In TCRdb, the multiplex PCR reads were re-called with MiXCR into one record per CDR3 protein. The table shows some 600,000 distinct CDR3 sequences, with over 11% occurring only once. The germline gives CDR1 MDHEN, CDR2 SYDVKM. V dropped 7 bases and J dropped 0 bases, with 6 bases sitting between them. The length of the CDR3 is 13 residues.

The material sequenced was blood. This sequence joins TRBV28 and TRBJ1-4; no clear D. This receptor was taken from a woman in her thirties with Graves' hyperthyroidism that later progressed to Graves' ophthalmopathy. In DNA form, the CDR3 reads TGTGCCAGCAAGGCTGCAACTAATGAAAAACTGTTTTTT. Protein sequence: CASKAATNEKLFF. Based on the CDR3 plus reference TRBV28 and TRBJ1-4, the full variable domain is DVKVTQSSRYLVKRTGEKVFLECVQDMDHENMFWYRQDPGLGLRLIYFSYDVKMKEKGDIPEGYSVSREKKERFSLILESASTNQTSMYLCASKAATNEKLFFGSGTQLSVL.